Presented here are 12 T cell receptor beta chains from one specimen sequenced in a study of regulatory T cells in long-lasting Graves disease. Time point given: newly diagnosed GD, antithyroid drugs for less than 3 months. Making the TCR library involved RNA that had been extracted from PBMCs. Arm-PCR of CDR3 regions with iRepertoire HTBI primers generated TCR beta libraries. Each CDR3 protein gets one entry after TCRdb re-called the multiplex PCR reads with MiXCR. The sample carries 540,000 or so distinct CDR3 sequences, roughly 13% recorded once. A further study also used this sample, focusing on T cells in Graves' hyperthyroidism and ophthalmopathy.

The source was peripheral blood mononuclear cells (PBMCs), collected at new diagnosis, from a patient treated with antithyroid drugs. These receptors all stem from a man between 25 and 39 years old with Graves disease.

This clonotype was seen only a few times. The chain links TRBV7-3 to TRBJ2-7, with D uncertain. Between the trimmed V and J ends, which lost 2 bases and 3 bases, there was a span of 14 bases. This CDR3 is 15 amino acids long. Germline V gene sequence: CDR1 SGHTA, CDR2 FQGTGA. CDR3 bases: TGTGCCAGCAGCTTAGTTGTTGACTCGATCTACGAGCAGTACTTC. Translated, it gives CASSLVVDSIYEQYF.

The rearrangement uses TRBV4-1 and TRBJ2-7, with 9 bases lining up with TRBD2. The CDR3 consists of 16 residues. The V and J ends lost 3 bases and 4 bases, in that order; junction bases with no gene match: 10. The germline V gene encodes CDR1 MGHRA and CDR2 YSYEKL. CDR3 protein: CASSQPFSGSRYEQYF. CDR3 bases: TGCGCCAGCAGCCAGCCTTTTAGCGGGAGTAGGTACGAGCAGTACTTC.

This clonotype was recorded many times. CDR3 nucleotide sequence: TGTGCCAGCAGCGCACAGGCTAGAAACATTCAGTACTTC. Residues: CASSAQARNIQYF. J is TRBJ2-4 and V is TRBV7-2; a possible D gene is TRBD1 (5 bases). This CDR3 region has 13 residues. The germline V and J ends were trimmed by 5 bases and 6 bases, with 11 bases remaining between them. In germline, CDR1 is SGHTA, CDR2 FQGNSA.

The sample holds many counts of this clonotype. The CDR3 protein is CASSLGDRPNSPLHF. The CDR3 nucleotides are TGCGCCAGCAGCTTGGGGGACAGGCCTAATTCACCCCTCCACTTT. The V and J genes are TRBV5-1 and TRBJ1-6; 8 positions agree with TRBD1. The CDR3 contains 15 residues. Per the germline V gene, CDR1 is SGHRS and CDR2 is YFSETQ. The J segment lost 6 bases and the V segment lost 0 bases, leaving 2 bases of the junction unmatched.

This clonotype has at least ten counts. J is TRBJ2-3 and V is TRBV6-2 or TRBV6-3, with 11 bases matching TRBD2. The CDR3 contains 14 residues. V shed 10 bases, J shed 4 bases, and the junction held 7 bases outside the gene matches. CDR1 is MNHEY and CDR2 is SVGEGT in the germline V gene. The CDR3 bases are TGTGCCACTGCCGGGACTAGCGGATCAGATACGCAGTATTTT. Its translation: CATAGTSGSDTQYF.

This sequence joins TRBV20-1 and TRBJ2-3; 10 bases fit TRBD2. V trimming: 6 bases; J trimming: 6 bases; junction bases outside the gene matches: 9. CDR1 and CDR2 (germline): DFQATT, SNEGSKA (reference sequence). This CDR3 has 14 residues. This chain's CDR3 is CSADTSGNGDTQYF. The CDR3 nucleotides are TGCAGTGCAGACACTAGCGGGAATGGCGATACGCAGTATTTT.

This clonotype was counted ten times or more. The chain recombines TRBV2 with TRBJ2-5; no clear D. CDR3 length: 12 residues. Trimming shortened V by 6 bases and J by 5 bases, and 10 bases separated the two germline ends. Germline lookup yields CDR1 SNHLY and CDR2 FYNNEI. The CDR3 sequence: CASRLTVETQYF. CDR3 in DNA: TGTGCCAGCAGACTGACGGTGGAGACCCAGTACTTC. Drawing the rest from reference TRBV2 and TRBJ2-5, the complete variable domain is EPEVTQTPSHQVTQMGQEVILRCVPISNHLYFYWYRQILGQKVEFLVSFYNNEISEKSEIFDDQFSVERPDGSNFTLKIRSTKLEDSAMYFCASRLTVETQYFGPGTRLLVL.

This clonotype was detected ten times or more. The chain joins TRBV7-8 to TRBJ2-7; D uncertain. Trimming shortened V by 5 bases and J by 3 bases, and 14 bases separated the two germline ends. There are 14 residues in the CDR3. Germline CDR1 is SGHVS and CDR2 is FQNEAQ. CDR3 coding DNA: TGTGCCAGCAGCCCGCTGGTGGCGGTCTACGAGCAGTACTTC. Amino acids: CASSPLVAVYEQYF.

At least ten counts were recorded for this clonotype. The V and J genes are TRBV12-3 or TRBV12-4 and TRBJ2-1; D not resolved. Trimming stripped 6 bases from V and 5 bases from J, with 14 bases between. This CDR3 comprises 14 residues. The CDR3 loop reads CASSRNPRDNEQFF. CDR3 sequence (DNA): TGTGCCAGCAGCCGCAACCCTCGGGACAATGAGCAGTTCTTC.

This clonotype was detected many times. One end of the junction does not line up with germline, which may come from a read error. This rearrangement joins TRBV25-1 to TRBJ2-7; the D call may be TRBD1 or TRBD2 (6 bases each). The CDR3 covers 14 residues. Germline CDR1 reads MGHDK; CDR2 reads SYGVNS. The CDR3 coding sequence is TGTGCCAGCAGTCAATATGGAGGGGGATACGAGCAGTACTTC. Protein: CASSQYGGGYEQYF.

A few counts support this clonotype. The V gene is TRBV9, the J gene TRBJ1-1; D is unclear. V lost 0 bases and J 0 bases, leaving 9 bases between the germline ends. CDR1 is SGDLS and CDR2 is YYNGEE in the germline V gene. The CDR3 length is 15 residues. The CDR3 region is CASSVVERLNTEAFF. The CDR3 bases are TGTGCCAGCAGCGTAGTTGAAAGACTGAACACTGAAGCTTTCTTT. The full variable domain, with the rest looked up from reference TRBV9 and TRBJ1-1, is DSGVTQTPKHLITATGQRVTLRCSPRSGDLSVYWYQQSLDQGLQFLIQYYNGEERAKGNILERFSAQQFPDLHSELNLSSLELGDSALYFCASSVVERLNTEAFFGQGTRLTVV.

This clonotype occurred many times. The chain carries TRBV2 and TRBJ1-5; D call uncertain. This CDR3 comprises 14 residues. Germline assignment: CDR1 SNHLY and CDR2 FYNNEI. Between the trimmed V and J ends, which lost 3 bases and 0 bases, there was a span of 6 bases. The CDR3 DNA reads TGTGCCAGCAGTGACAGGAATAGCAATCAGCCCCAGCATTTT. This encodes CASSDRNSNQPQHF.